This T cell receptor beta chain was observed in a study of OX40 agonist ivuxolimab in advanced cancers. In the study overall: Every patient in dose escalation had hepatocellular carcinoma, melanoma, renal cell or head and neck cancer. The dose-escalation cohort was about 87% male, with a mean age of 60 years, ranging about 23 to 80. Three patients got partial responses; one had hepatocellular carcinoma and two had cutaneous melanoma. Study-level findings and limits: CD8+ T cells showed, on average, more clonal expansion than CD4+ cells.

Of note for this clone: The antigen is not known.

The CDR3 has 14 amino acids. The V end lost 2 bases, the J end lost 4 bases, and 12 bases lay between the germline ends. Germline V gene lookup returns CDR1 MNHEY and CDR2 SVGAGI. Libraries were prepared by immunoSEQ multiplex PCR; TCRdb keeps only in-frame clonotypes and omits some of them. Among under 35,000 clones listed, about 80% were seen once. The sequence derives from an adult with an advanced solid tumor such as melanoma, head and neck, liver or kidney cancer. This chain uses TRBV6-5 with TRBJ2-7; the D is unclear. Specimen: CD4+ or CD8+ T cells sorted from blood, collected in a trial of the OX40 agonist ivuxolimab. The CDR3 DNA follows: TGTGCCAGCAGTTACAGGGAACGGAAATACGAGCAGTACTTC. Translating it yields CASSYRERKYEQYF.